Listed below are T cell receptor beta chains from one sample, sequenced in a study of molecular identifiers for immune sequencing clone quantification. TCRdb used MiXCR to reprocess the PCR reads, holding one entry per CDR3 protein. Of approximately 550,000 distinct CDR3 sequences in the sample, about 25% were seen once. Material: naive CD8+ T cells from blood, with Jurkat cell RNA spiked in. All receptors derive from a human donor in good health. Some libraries in this study had Jurkat cell RNA spiked in. The CDR3 runs from the conserved cysteine through the conserved F or W. The order of the fields is D gene, clone size, V gene, J gene, CDR3 protein, CDR3 DNA. A D gene is named only where the DNA matches it firmly. Expanded clones get a size class; other rows say once, few or many, or leave the size out.

d_gene: TRBD2
abundance: -
v_gene: TRBV4-1
j_gene: TRBJ2-1
CDR3aa: CASSQVGLAGAEQFF
CDR3nt: TGCGCCAGCAGCCAAGTGGGACTAGCGGGGGCTGAGCAGTTCTTC

d_gene: -
abundance: -
v_gene: TRBV12-3/TRBV12-4
j_gene: TRBJ1-2
CDR3aa: CASTTPSSINYGYTF
CDR3nt: TGTGCCAGCACCACCCCGAGCTCCATTAACTATGGCTACACCTTC

d_gene: -
abundance: many
v_gene: TRBV18
j_gene: TRBJ1-5
CDR3aa: CASSQGGESNQPQHF
CDR3nt: TGTGCCAGCTCACAAGGGGGGGAAAGCAATCAGCCCCAGCATTTT

d_gene: TRBD2
abundance: -
v_gene: TRBV2
j_gene: TRBJ2-7
CDR3aa: CASSPRTSREQYF
CDR3nt: TGTGCCAGCTCTCCGAGGACTAGCAGAGAGCAGTACTTC

d_gene: -
abundance: -
v_gene: TRBV12-3/TRBV12-4
j_gene: TRBJ2-3
CDR3aa: CASSLEGPGLPDTQYF
CDR3nt: TGTGCCAGCAGTTTAGAAGGGCCCGGACTCCCAGATACGCAGTATTTT

d_gene: -
abundance: many
v_gene: TRBV7-9
j_gene: TRBJ1-5
CDR3aa: CASSLGDNQPQHF
CDR3nt: TGTGCCAGCAGCTTGGGGGACAATCAGCCCCAGCATTTT

d_gene: -
abundance: few
v_gene: TRBV6-2/TRBV6-3
j_gene: TRBJ1-6
CDR3aa: CASEQAQGLGSPLHF
CDR3nt: TGTGCCAGCGAACAAGCGCAGGGGTTAGGGTCACCCCTCCACTTT

d_gene: -
abundance: few
v_gene: TRBV28
j_gene: TRBJ1-5
CDR3aa: CASSLPLAGGQPQHF
CDR3nt: TGTGCCAGCAGTTTACCCCTGGCGGGGGGTCAGCCCCAGCATTTT

d_gene: -
abundance: many
v_gene: TRBV5-1
j_gene: TRBJ1-1
CDR3aa: CASSLVGGGTEAFF
CDR3nt: TGCGCCAGCAGCTTGGTCGGAGGGGGGACTGAAGCTTTCTTT

d_gene: -
abundance: -
v_gene: TRBV28
j_gene: TRBJ1-5
CDR3aa: CASTDQRQPQHF
CDR3nt: TGTGCCAGCACCGATCAGAGGCAGCCCCAGCATTTT

d_gene: -
abundance: -
v_gene: TRBV19
j_gene: TRBJ2-1
CDR3aa: CASLGGGPSGEQFF
CDR3nt: TGTGCCAGCCTGGGAGGGGGCCCTAGTGGTGAGCAGTTCTTC

d_gene: -
abundance: many
v_gene: TRBV5-1
j_gene: TRBJ1-6
CDR3aa: CASSPGQTGRKNSPLHF
CDR3nt: TGCGCCAGCAGCCCGGGGCAAACGGGACGGAAAAATTCACCCCTCCACTTT

d_gene: -
abundance: once
v_gene: TRBV4-1
j_gene: TRBJ2-5
CDR3aa: CASSLSMAADQETQYF
CDR3nt: TGCGCCAGCAGCCTGAGCATGGCGGCCGACCAAGAGACCCAGTACTTC

d_gene: -
abundance: -
v_gene: TRBV7-9
j_gene: TRBJ1-1
CDR3aa: CASTPAVINTEAFF
CDR3nt: TGTGCCAGCACCCCCGCGGTGATAAACACTGAAGCTTTCTTT

d_gene: -
abundance: many
v_gene: TRBV2
j_gene: TRBJ1-4
CDR3aa: CASSEAITNEKLFF
CDR3nt: TGTGCCAGCAGTGAAGCTATAACTAATGAAAAACTGTTTTTT

d_gene: TRBD2
abundance: -
v_gene: TRBV27
j_gene: TRBJ2-7
CDR3aa: CASSRILAGVGEQYF
CDR3nt: TGTGCCAGCAGTCGAATCCTAGCGGGAGTGGGCGAGCAGTACTTC

d_gene: -
abundance: -
v_gene: TRBV29-1
j_gene: TRBJ1-2
CDR3aa: CSAEGMSDYGYTF
CDR3nt: TGCAGCGCTGAAGGGATGAGCGACTATGGCTACACCTTC

d_gene: -
abundance: many
v_gene: TRBV28
j_gene: TRBJ1-5
CDR3aa: CASSLRVGSQPQHF
CDR3nt: TGTGCCAGCAGTTTACGAGTGGGTAGTCAGCCCCAGCATTTT

d_gene: -
abundance: -
v_gene: TRBV11-1
j_gene: TRBJ2-7
CDR3aa: CASSPTPAARGYEQYF
CDR3nt: TGTGCCAGCAGCCCGACCCCGGCGGCTAGAGGCTACGAGCAGTACTTC

d_gene: -
abundance: -
v_gene: TRBV25-1
j_gene: TRBJ2-7
CDR3aa: CASSEGNSYEQYF
CDR3nt: TGTGCCAGCAGTGAGGGGAACTCCTACGAGCAGTACTTC

d_gene: -
abundance: -
v_gene: TRBV12-5
j_gene: TRBJ2-3
CDR3aa: CASGLDRGDTQYF
CDR3nt: TGTGCTAGTGGTTTGGACCGGGGGGATACGCAGTATTTT

d_gene: -
abundance: -
v_gene: TRBV2
j_gene: TRBJ1-2
CDR3aa: CASSEGFQAPNYGYTF
CDR3nt: TGTGCCAGCAGTGAAGGTTTTCAGGCCCCTAACTATGGCTACACCTTC

d_gene: -
abundance: -
v_gene: TRBV4-2
j_gene: TRBJ1-1
CDR3aa: CASGRTENTEAFF
CDR3nt: TGTGCCAGCGGCCGGACGGAGAACACTGAAGCTTTCTTT

d_gene: TRBD2
abundance: -
v_gene: TRBV5-6
j_gene: TRBJ2-7
CDR3aa: CASSLWGTTAYEQYF
CDR3nt: TGTGCCAGCAGCTTGTGGGGGACTACCGCCTACGAGCAGTACTTC

d_gene: TRBD1
abundance: -
v_gene: TRBV7-9
j_gene: TRBJ2-7
CDR3aa: CASSPRLTGDTYEQYF
CDR3nt: TGTGCCAGCAGCCCTAGGTTAACAGGGGACACCTACGAGCAGTACTTC

d_gene: TRBD1
abundance: -
v_gene: TRBV5-6
j_gene: TRBJ2-7
CDR3aa: CASSWGTASYEQYF
CDR3nt: TGTGCCAGCAGCTGGGGGACAGCTTCCTACGAGCAGTACTTC

d_gene: TRBD1
abundance: many
v_gene: TRBV13
j_gene: TRBJ2-3
CDR3aa: CASSSTGVADTQYF
CDR3nt: TGTGCCAGCAGCTCAACAGGGGTGGCAGATACGCAGTATTTT

d_gene: TRBD1
abundance: few
v_gene: TRBV7-9
j_gene: TRBJ1-6
CDR3aa: CASSWDRGLHF
CDR3nt: TGTGCCAGCAGCTGGGACAGAGGACTCCACTTT

d_gene: -
abundance: few
v_gene: TRBV27
j_gene: TRBJ1-1
CDR3aa: CASSPYKDYTEAFF
CDR3nt: TGTGCCAGCAGTCCCTACAAAGACTACACTGAAGCTTTCTTT

d_gene: -
abundance: -
v_gene: TRBV6-5
j_gene: TRBJ2-5
CDR3aa: CASRGGMETQYF
CDR3nt: TGTGCCAGCAGAGGGGGTATGGAGACCCAGTACTTC

d_gene: TRBD2
abundance: many
v_gene: TRBV24-1
j_gene: TRBJ2-3
CDR3aa: CATSDTPAGAGTDTQYF
CDR3nt: TGTGCCACCAGTGATACCCCAGCGGGAGCGGGCACAGATACGCAGTATTTT

d_gene: -
abundance: -
v_gene: TRBV7-9
j_gene: TRBJ2-7
CDR3aa: CASSFLVVGQKYEQYF
CDR3nt: TGTGCCAGCAGCTTTTTAGTCGTCGGGCAGAAATACGAGCAGTACTTC

d_gene: TRBD1
abundance: many
v_gene: TRBV20-1
j_gene: TRBJ2-7
CDR3aa: CSARSRGQYEQYF
CDR3nt: TGCAGTGCTAGATCAAGGGGACAGTACGAGCAGTACTTC

d_gene: -
abundance: -
v_gene: TRBV3-1
j_gene: TRBJ2-2
CDR3aa: CASSQDLGITGELFF
CDR3nt: TGTGCCAGCAGCCAAGATTTGGGGATTACCGGGGAGCTGTTTTTT

d_gene: TRBD1
abundance: many
v_gene: TRBV29-1
j_gene: TRBJ2-5
CDR3aa: CSVTTGSETQYF
CDR3nt: TGCAGCGTTACGACAGGGTCAGAGACCCAGTACTTC

d_gene: -
abundance: many
v_gene: TRBV28
j_gene: TRBJ2-7
CDR3aa: CASSLGEQYF
CDR3nt: TGTGCCAGCAGTTTGGGCGAGCAGTACTTC

d_gene: TRBD2
abundance: -
v_gene: TRBV19
j_gene: TRBJ2-1
CDR3aa: CASGGGNNEQFF
CDR3nt: TGTGCCAGTGGCGGGGGGAACAATGAGCAGTTCTTC

d_gene: -
abundance: few
v_gene: TRBV9
j_gene: TRBJ2-3
CDR3aa: CASSPRLLASLTDTQYF
CDR3nt: TGTGCCAGCAGCCCCCGCCTCCTAGCGAGTCTCACAGATACGCAGTATTTT

d_gene: TRBD1
abundance: few
v_gene: TRBV29-1
j_gene: TRBJ1-2
CDR3aa: CSVDEDLQGVHGYTF
CDR3nt: TGCAGCGTTGACGAAGACTTACAGGGGGTCCATGGCTACACCTTC

d_gene: TRBD2
abundance: few
v_gene: TRBV19
j_gene: TRBJ2-1
CDR3aa: CASSIPSGGAGEQFF
CDR3nt: TGTGCCAGTAGTATCCCTAGCGGGGGGGCGGGTGAGCAGTTCTTC